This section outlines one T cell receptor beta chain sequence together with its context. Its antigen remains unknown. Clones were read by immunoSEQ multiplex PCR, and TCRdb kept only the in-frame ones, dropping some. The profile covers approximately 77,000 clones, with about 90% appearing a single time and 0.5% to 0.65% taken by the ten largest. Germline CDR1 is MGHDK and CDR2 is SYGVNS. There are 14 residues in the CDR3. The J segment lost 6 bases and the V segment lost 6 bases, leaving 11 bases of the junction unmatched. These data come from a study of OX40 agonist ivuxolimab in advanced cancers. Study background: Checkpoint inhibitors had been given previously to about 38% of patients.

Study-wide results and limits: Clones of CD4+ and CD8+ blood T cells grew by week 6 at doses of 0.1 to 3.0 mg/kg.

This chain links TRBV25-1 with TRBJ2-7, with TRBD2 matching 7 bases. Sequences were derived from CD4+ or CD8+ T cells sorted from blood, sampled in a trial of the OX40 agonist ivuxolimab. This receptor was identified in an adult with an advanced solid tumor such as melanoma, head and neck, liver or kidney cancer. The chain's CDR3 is CASSLAGGYSEQYF. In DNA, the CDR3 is TGTGCCAGCAGCCTAGCCGGGGGGTACTCCGAGCAGTACTTC.